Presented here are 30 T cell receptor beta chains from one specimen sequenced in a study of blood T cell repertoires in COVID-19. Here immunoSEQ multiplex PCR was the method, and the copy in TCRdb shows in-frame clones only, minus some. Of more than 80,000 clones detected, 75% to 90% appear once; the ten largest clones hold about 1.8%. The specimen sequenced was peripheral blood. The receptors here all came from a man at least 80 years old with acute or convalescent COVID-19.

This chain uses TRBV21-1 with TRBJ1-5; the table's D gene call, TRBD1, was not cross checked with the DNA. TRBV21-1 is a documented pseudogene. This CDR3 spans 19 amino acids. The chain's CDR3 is CASSKGRGQGTRSNQPQHF. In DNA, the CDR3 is TGTGCCAGCAGCAAAGGGAGGGGACAGGGGACCCGTAGCAATCAGCCCCAGCATTTT.

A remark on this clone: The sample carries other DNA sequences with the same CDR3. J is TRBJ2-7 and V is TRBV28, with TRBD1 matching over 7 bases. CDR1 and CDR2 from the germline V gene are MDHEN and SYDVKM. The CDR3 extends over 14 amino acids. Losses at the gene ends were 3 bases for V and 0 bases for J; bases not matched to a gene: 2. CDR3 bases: TGTGCCAGCAGTTTGCCAGGGGGCTCCTACGAGCAGTACTTC. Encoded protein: CASSLPGGSYEQYF.

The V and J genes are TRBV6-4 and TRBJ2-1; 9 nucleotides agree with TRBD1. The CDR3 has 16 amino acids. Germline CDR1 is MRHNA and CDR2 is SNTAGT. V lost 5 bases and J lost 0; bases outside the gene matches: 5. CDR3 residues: CASSWDRASSYNEQFF. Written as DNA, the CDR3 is TGTGCCAGCAGTTGGGACAGGGCGAGCTCCTACAATGAGCAGTTCTTC.

CDR3 protein: CASRGSAGKNTGELFF. The CDR3 nucleotides are TGTGCCAGCCGGGGTTCAGCGGGGAAGAACACCGGGGAGCTGTTTTTT. This rearrangement joins TRBV10-3 to TRBJ2-2; 7 bases agree with TRBD2. With 10 bases clipped from V and 1 base from J, the junction kept 12 bases outside the gene matches. Germline V gene data show CDR1 as ENHRY and CDR2 as SYGVKD. The CDR3 spans 16 residues.

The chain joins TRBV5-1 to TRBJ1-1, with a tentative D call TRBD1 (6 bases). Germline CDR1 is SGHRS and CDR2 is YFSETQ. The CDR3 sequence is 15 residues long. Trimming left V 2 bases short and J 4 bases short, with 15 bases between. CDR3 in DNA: TGCGCCAGCAGCTTAAGGGGGTTGGCGGGCACTGAAGCTTTCTTT. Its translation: CASSLRGLAGTEAFF.

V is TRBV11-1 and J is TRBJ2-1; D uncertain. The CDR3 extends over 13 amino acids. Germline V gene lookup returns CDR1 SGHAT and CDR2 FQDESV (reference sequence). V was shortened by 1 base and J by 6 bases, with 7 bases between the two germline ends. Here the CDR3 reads CASSLDSGNEQFF. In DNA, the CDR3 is TGTGCCAGCAGCTTAGACTCGGGCAATGAGCAGTTCTTC.

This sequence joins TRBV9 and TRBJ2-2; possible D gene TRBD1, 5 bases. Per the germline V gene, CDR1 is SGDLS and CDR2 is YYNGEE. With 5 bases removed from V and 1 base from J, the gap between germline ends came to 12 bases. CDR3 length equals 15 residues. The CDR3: CASSRTQVNTGELFF. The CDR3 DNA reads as TGTGCCAGCAGTCGTACACAGGTGAACACCGGGGAGCTGTTTTTT.

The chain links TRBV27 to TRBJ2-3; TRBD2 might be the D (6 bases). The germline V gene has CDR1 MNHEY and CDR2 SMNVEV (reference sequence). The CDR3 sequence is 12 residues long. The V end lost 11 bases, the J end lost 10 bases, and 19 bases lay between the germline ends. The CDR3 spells CAPPRGGRSQYF. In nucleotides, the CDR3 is TGTGCCCCCCCCCGGGGTGGGAGGTCGCAGTATTTT.

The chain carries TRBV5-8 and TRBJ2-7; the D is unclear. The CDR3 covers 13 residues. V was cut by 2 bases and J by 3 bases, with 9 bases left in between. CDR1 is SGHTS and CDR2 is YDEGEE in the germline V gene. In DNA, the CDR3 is TGTGCCAGCAGCTTCCGGGTTCTCTACGAGCAGTACTTC. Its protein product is CASSFRVLYEQYF.

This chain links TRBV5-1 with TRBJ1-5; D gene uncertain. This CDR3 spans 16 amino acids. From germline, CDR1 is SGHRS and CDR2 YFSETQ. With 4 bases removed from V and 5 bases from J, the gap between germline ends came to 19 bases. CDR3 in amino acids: CASSIGPGWVDQPQHF. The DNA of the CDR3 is TGCGCCAGCAGCATTGGCCCGGGATGGGTTGATCAGCCCCAGCATTTT. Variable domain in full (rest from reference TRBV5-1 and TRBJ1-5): KAGVTQTPRYLIKTRGQQVTLSCSPISGHRSVSWYQQTPGQGLQFLFEYFSETQRNKGNFPGRFSGRQFSNSRSEMNVSTLELGDSALYLCASSIGPGWVDQPQHFGDGTRLSIL.

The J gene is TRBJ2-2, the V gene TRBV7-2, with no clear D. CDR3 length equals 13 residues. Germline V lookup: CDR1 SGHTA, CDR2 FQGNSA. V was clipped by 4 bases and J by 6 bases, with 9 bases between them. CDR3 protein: CASSSILAGELFF. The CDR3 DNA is TGTGCCAGCAGCTCCATTCTAGCCGGGGAGCTGTTTTTT.

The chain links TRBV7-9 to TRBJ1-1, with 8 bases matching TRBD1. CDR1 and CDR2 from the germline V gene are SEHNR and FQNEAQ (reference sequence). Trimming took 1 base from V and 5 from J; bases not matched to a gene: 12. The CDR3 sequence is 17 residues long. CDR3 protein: CASSLDFGAGGLTEAFF. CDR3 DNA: TGTGCCAGCAGCTTAGACTTTGGGGCAGGGGGCTTAACTGAAGCTTTCTTT.

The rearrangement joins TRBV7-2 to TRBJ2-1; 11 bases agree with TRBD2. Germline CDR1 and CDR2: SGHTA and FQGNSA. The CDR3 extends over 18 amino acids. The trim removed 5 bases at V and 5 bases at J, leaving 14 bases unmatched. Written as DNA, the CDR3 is TGTGCCAGCAGCCTCCCGGGACTAGCGGCTTCCTCGCACAATGAGCAGTTCTTC. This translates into CASSLPGLAASSHNEQFF.

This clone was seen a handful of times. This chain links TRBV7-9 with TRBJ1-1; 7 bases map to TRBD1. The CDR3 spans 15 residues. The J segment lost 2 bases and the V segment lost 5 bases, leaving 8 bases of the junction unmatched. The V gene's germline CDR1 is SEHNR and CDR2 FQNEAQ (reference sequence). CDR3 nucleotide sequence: TGTGCCAGCAGCCCGAGCGGACAGGTTAACACTGAAGCTTTCTTT. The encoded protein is CASSPSGQVNTEAFF.

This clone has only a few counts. The CDR3 loop is CASTPFQREGGEQFF. CDR3 coding DNA: TGTGCCAGCACCCCCTTCCAGCGGGAAGGGGGTGAGCAGTTCTTC. The chain employs TRBV9 and TRBJ2-1; maybe TRBD2 (7 bases). CDR1 and CDR2 from the germline V gene are SGDLS and YYNGEE. The CDR3 runs 15 residues. V was pared by 6 bases and J by 9 bases, with 22 bases between.

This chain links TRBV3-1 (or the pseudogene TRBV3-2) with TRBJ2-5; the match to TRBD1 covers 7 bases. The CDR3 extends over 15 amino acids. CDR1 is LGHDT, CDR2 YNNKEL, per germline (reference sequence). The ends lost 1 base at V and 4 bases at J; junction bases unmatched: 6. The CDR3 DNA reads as TGTGCCAGCAGCCAAGCGATGGCAGGGGGAGAGACCCAGTACTTC. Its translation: CASSQAMAGGETQYF.

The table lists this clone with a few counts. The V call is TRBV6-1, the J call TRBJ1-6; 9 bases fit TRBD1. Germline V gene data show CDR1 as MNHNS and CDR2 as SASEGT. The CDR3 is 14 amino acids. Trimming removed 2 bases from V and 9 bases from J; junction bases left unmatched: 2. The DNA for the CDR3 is TGTGCCAGCAGTGAAACAGGGGGCTTTTCACCCCTCCACTTT. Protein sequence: CASSETGGFSPLHF.

The CDR3 DNA is TGTGCCAGCAGTACCCCGACGGGTGAGCAGTTCTTC. Amino acid sequence: CASSTPTGEQFF. The rearrangement joins TRBV28 to TRBJ2-1; D unclear. Germline V CDR1 and CDR2: MDHEN, SYDVKM. V lost 5 bases to trimming and J lost 9 bases, with 11 bases between them. The CDR3 sequence is 12 residues long.

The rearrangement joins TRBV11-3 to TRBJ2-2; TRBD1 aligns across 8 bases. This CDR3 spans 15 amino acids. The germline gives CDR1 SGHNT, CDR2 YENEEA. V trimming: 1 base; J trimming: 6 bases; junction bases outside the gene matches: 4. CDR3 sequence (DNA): TGTGCCAGCAGCTTAGTTTCAGGGGGCTCCGGGGAGCTGTTTTTT. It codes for CASSLVSGGSGELFF.

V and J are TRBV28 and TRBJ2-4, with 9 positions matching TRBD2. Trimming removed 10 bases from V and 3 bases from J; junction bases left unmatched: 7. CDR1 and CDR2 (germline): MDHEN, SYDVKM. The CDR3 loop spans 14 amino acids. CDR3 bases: TGTGCCACCGCAGCGGGAGGAAGCAAAAACATTCAGTACTTC. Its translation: CATAAGGSKNIQYF. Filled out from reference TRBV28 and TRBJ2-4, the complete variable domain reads DVKVTQSSRYLVKRTGEKVFLECVQDMDHENMFWYRQDPGLGLRLIYFSYDVKMKEKGDIPEGYSVSREKKERFSLILESASTNQTSMYLCATAAGGSKNIQYFGAGTRLSVL.

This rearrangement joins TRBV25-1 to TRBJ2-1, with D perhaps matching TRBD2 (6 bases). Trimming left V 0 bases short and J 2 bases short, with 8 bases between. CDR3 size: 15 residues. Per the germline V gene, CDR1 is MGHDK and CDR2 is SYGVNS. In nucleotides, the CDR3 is TGTGCCAGCAGTGAATATGGGGGGACCTACAATGAGCAGTTCTTC. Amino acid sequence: CASSEYGGTYNEQFF.

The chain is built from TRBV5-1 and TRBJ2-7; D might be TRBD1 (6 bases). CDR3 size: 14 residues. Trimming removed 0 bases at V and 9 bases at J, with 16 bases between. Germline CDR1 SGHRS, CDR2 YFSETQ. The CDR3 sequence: CASSLGERTDGQYF. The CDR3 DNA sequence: TGCGCCAGCAGCTTGGGGGAAAGGACAGACGGGCAGTACTTC.

The CDR3 region is CASSRTQGSNEQFF. For the CDR3, the DNA is TGTGCCAGCAGCCGAACACAGGGTTCGAATGAGCAGTTCTTC. The V gene is TRBV3-1 (or the pseudogene TRBV3-2), the J gene TRBJ2-1; the D gene is possibly TRBD1 (6 bases). The CDR3 is made up of 14 amino acids. Germline-derived CDR1 and CDR2 are LGHDT and YNNKEL (reference sequence). V was clipped by 4 bases and J by 7 bases, with 14 bases between them.

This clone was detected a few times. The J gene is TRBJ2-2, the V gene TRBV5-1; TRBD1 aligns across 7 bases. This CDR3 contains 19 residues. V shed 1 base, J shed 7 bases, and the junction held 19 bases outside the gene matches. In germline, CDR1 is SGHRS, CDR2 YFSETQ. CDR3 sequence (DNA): TGCGCCAGCAGCTTGCGCCACGCTTTCGACAGGGAAGGTAGCGGGGAGCTGTTTTTT. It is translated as CASSLRHAFDREGSGELFF.

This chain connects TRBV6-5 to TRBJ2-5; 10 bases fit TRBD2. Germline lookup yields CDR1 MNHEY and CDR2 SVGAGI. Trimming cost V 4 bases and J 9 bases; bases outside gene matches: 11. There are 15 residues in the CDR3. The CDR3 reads CASSSTSGPWEAQYF. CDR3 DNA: TGTGCCAGCAGTTCGACTAGCGGGCCGTGGGAGGCCCAGTACTTC.

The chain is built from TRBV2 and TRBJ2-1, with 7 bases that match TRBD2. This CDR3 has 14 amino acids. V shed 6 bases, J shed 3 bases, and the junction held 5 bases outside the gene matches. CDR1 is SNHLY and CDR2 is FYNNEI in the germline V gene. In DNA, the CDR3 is TGTGCCAGCAGGCGGGAGAGAAGCTACAATGAGCAGTTCTTC. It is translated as CASRRERSYNEQFF.

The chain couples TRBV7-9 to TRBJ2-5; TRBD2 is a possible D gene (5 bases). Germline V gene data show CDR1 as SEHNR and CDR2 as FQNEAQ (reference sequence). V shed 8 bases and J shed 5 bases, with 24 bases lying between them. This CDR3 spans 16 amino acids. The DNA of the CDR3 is TGTGCCAGCGCAGCTTATACTAGAGCGGATCTGGAGACCCAGTACTTC. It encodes CASAAYTRADLETQYF.

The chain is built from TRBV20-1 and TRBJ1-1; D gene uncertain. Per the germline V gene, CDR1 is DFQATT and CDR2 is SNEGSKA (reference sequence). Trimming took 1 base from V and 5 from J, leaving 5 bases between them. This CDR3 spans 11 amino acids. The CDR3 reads CSARAGTEAFF. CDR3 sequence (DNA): TGCAGTGCTAGAGCGGGAACTGAAGCTTTCTTT.

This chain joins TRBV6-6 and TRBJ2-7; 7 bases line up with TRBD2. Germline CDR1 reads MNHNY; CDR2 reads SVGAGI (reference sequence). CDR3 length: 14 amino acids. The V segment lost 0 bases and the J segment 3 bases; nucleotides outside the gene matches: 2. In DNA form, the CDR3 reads TGTGCCAGCAGTTACTCGCCTAGCGGCTACGAGCAGTACTTC. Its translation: CASSYSPSGYEQYF.

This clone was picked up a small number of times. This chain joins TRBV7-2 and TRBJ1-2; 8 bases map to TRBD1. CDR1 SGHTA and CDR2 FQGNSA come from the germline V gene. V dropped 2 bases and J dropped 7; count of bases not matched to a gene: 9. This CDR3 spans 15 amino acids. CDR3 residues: CASSLNAGGSGGYTF. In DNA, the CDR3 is TGTGCCAGCAGCTTAAATGCAGGGGGCTCTGGTGGCTACACCTTC.